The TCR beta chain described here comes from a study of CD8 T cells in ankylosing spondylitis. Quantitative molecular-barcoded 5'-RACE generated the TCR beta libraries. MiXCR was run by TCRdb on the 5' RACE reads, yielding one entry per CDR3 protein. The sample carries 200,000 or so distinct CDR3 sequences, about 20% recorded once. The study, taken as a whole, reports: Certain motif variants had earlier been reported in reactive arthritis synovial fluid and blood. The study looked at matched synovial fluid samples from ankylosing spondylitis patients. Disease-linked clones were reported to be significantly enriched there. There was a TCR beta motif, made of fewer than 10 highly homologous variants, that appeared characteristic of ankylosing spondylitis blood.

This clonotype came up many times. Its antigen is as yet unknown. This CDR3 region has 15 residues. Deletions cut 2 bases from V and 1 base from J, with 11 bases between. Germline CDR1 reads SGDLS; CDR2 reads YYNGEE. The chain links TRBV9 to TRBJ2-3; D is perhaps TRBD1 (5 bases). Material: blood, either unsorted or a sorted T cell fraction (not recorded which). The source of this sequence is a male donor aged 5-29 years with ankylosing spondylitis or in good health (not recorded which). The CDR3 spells CASSVQDTGTDTQYF. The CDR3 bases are TGTGCCAGCAGCGTCCAGGACACGGGCACAGATACGCAGTATTTT.